This T cell receptor beta chain was identified during a study of spatial heterogeneity in lung cancer. In the study overall: Samples were obtained from about 72 donors, all untreated early-stage non-small cell lung cancer patients. Sequencing was performed on follow-up PBMC samples when available, collected at a median of roughly two years after resection. Sequences of the beta chain were consistently detected in greater numbers than alpha-chain sequences.

General study points: Blood contained ubiquitous expanded tumor TCRs more at resection than at follow-up.

TCRdb independently ran MiXCR on the 5' RACE reads; one entry per CDR3 protein. The sample lists under 150,000 distinct CDR3 sequences, about 12% occurring once. The time point is: blood at routine non-recurrence follow-up after resection. Unsorted whole RNA from tumor, nontumor lung or frozen PBMC underwent sequencing. V lost 1 base, J lost 0 bases, and 4 bases lay in between. Germline assignment: CDR1 SGHTA and CDR2 FQGNSA. This CDR3 is 14 amino acids long. Comment on this clonotype: Antigen: not known.

The chain employs TRBV7-2 and TRBJ1-3; D is unclear. The clonotype comes from a male donor with early-stage non-small cell lung cancer. The source material was PBMCs, sampled at follow-up. CDR3 DNA: TGTGCCAGCAGCTTAGGACGCTCTGGAAACACCATATATTTT. This gives the protein CASSLGRSGNTIYF.